This TCR beta chain emerged from a study of T cells in localized non-small cell lung cancer. On this clone itself: Its antigen is not identified.

Clones were read by immunoSEQ multiplex PCR, and TCRdb kept only the in-frame ones, dropping some. The sample includes tens of thousands of clones, 87% of them seen just once. General study points: Because only a single region of the tumor was sequenced, heterogeneity remains possible. Exceeding tumor, uninvolved adjacent lung had the highest T cell clonality. Greater blood T cell density accompanied longer overall survival. When the top 100 tumor clones were examined, a median around 61 of them also appeared in the adjacent lung, which was paired and uninvolved.

Per the germline V gene, CDR1 is MNHNS and CDR2 is SASEGT. Trimming pared 4 bases from V and 9 bases from J, leaving 13 bases between. CDR3 length: 13 residues. This receptor was identified in a man between 35 and 75 years old with stage I squamous cell lung carcinoma. The sample in question was peripheral blood, obtained before any cancer treatment. The chain couples TRBV6-1 to TRBJ1-5; D may be TRBD1 (6 bases). Here the CDR3 DNA reads TGTGCCAGCAGTGGTCAGGGGAGGATGCCCCAGCATTTT. This translates into CASSGQGRMPQHF.